Presented here are 24 T cell receptor beta chains from one specimen sequenced in a study of blood T cell repertoires in COVID-19. TCRdb's table, derived via immunoSEQ multiplex PCR, lists solely in-frame clones and lacks some. The data hold about 46,000 clones, with approximately 80% observed a single time. Material for sequencing was peripheral blood. All receptors come from a man in his sixties with acute or convalescent COVID-19.

This chain connects TRBV7-3 to TRBJ2-1, with TRBD1 identical over 8 bases. V shed 5 bases, J shed 7 bases, and the junction held 4 bases outside the gene matches. CDR1 is SGHTA and CDR2 is FQGTGA in the germline V gene. The CDR3 spans 13 residues. The DNA for the CDR3 is TGTGCCAGCAGCCAGGGACAGGAAAATGAGCAGTTCTTC. Its protein is CASSQGQENEQFF.

V usage is TRBV6-6 and J usage is TRBJ2-3; tentatively, D is TRBD1 (6 bases). Germline V gene sequence: CDR1 MNHNY, CDR2 SVGAGI (reference sequence). Trimming left V 4 bases short and J 3 bases short, with 11 bases between. This CDR3 has 14 residues. The CDR3, as DNA: TGTGCCAGCAGTTTCAGGGGTACGACAGATACGCAGTATTTT. As protein: CASSFRGTTDTQYF.

The genes are TRBV5-4 and TRBJ1-1; no clear D gene. V was shortened by 4 bases and J by 2 bases, with 9 bases between the two germline ends. The CDR3 loop spans 13 amino acids. Germline V gives CDR1 SGHNT, CDR2 YYREEE (reference sequence). The CDR3, as DNA: TGTGCCAGCAGCCGTGAAACAAACACTGAAGCTTTCTTT. As protein: CASSRETNTEAFF.

This chain connects TRBV11-2 to TRBJ2-1, with 8 nucleotides matching TRBD1. V trimming: 6 bases; J trimming: 6 bases; junction bases outside the gene matches: 10. The CDR3 loop spans 15 amino acids. Germline values: CDR1 SGHAT, CDR2 FQNNGV. The CDR3 is CASSYPGGRSNEQFF. The CDR3 nucleotides are TGTGCCAGCAGTTACCCAGGGGGCCGGTCCAATGAGCAGTTCTTC.

This sequence joins TRBV7-8 and TRBJ1-3, with D hard to call. Germline-derived CDR1 and CDR2 are SGHVS and FQNEAQ. This CDR3 is 15 amino acids long. Trimming took off 5 bases at V and 2 bases at J, with 13 bases between the two ends. The CDR3 here is CASSPAVPTGNTIYF. The CDR3 DNA sequence: TGTGCCAGCAGCCCGGCGGTACCCACTGGAAACACCATATATTTT.

This clone appeared once. The V gene is TRBV3-1 (or the pseudogene TRBV3-2), the J gene TRBJ2-7; D is perhaps TRBD1 (5 bases). V gave up 0 bases and J gave up 3 bases, with 12 bases separating them. This CDR3 contains 15 residues. Germline assignment: CDR1 LGHDT and CDR2 YNNKEL (reference sequence). CDR3: CASSQDSAGIYEQYF. CDR3 bases: TGTGCCAGCAGCCAAGATTCGGCAGGGATCTACGAGCAGTACTTC.

The V and J genes are TRBV6-5 and TRBJ2-1; 8 positions agree with TRBD2. Germline loops: CDR1 MNHEY, CDR2 SVGAGI. CDR3 length: 14 residues. Germline trimming cut 6 bases from V and 3 bases from J; bases unmatched to any gene: 4. The CDR3 loop reads CASRSGTSYNEQFF. In DNA, the CDR3 is TGTGCCAGCAGGTCCGGGACTAGCTACAATGAGCAGTTCTTC.

This clone was counted once. The chain employs TRBV18 and TRBJ1-3, with D possibly matching TRBD1 (6 bases). V lost 3 bases and J 2 bases, leaving 11 bases between the germline ends. The CDR3 is made up of 15 amino acids. CDR1 and CDR2 (germline): KGHSH, LQKENI. CDR3 in DNA: TGTGCCAGCTCACCGCCACAGGGTGCTGGAAACACCATATATTTT. As protein: CASSPPQGAGNTIYF. The full variable domain, with the rest looked up from reference TRBV18 and TRBJ1-3, is NAGVMQNPRHLVRRRGQEARLRCSPMKGHSHVYWYRQLPEEGLKFMVYLQKENIIDESGMPKERFSAEFPKEGPSILRIQQVVRGDSAAYFCASSPPQGAGNTIYFGEGSWLTVV.

V is TRBV5-1 and J is TRBJ1-1, with D uncertain. The CDR3 totals 13 residues. Per germline, CDR1 SGHRS and CDR2 YFSETQ. V was trimmed by 2 bases and J by 1 base, leaving 6 bases between them. CDR3 sequence (DNA): TGCGCCAGCAGCTTCCGGGGGAACACTGAAGCTTTCTTT. The encoded protein is CASSFRGNTEAFF. Full variable domain (missing parts from reference TRBV5-1 and TRBJ1-1): KAGVTQTPRYLIKTRGQQVTLSCSPISGHRSVSWYQQTPGQGLQFLFEYFSETQRNKGNFPGRFSGRQFSNSRSEMNVSTLELGDSALYLCASSFRGNTEAFFGQGTRLTVV.

The chain carries TRBV9 and TRBJ2-1, with TRBD2 matching 14 bases. The V segment lost 3 bases and the J segment 4 bases; nucleotides outside the gene matches: 3. Per germline, CDR1 SGDLS and CDR2 YYNGEE. The CDR3 totals 16 residues. The CDR3 reads CASSAGTSGGYNEQFF. CDR3 sequence (DNA): TGTGCCAGCAGCGCCGGGACTAGCGGGGGTTACAATGAGCAGTTCTTC.

The chain is built from TRBV29-1 and TRBJ1-1; D ambiguous. This CDR3 is built from 14 residues. Germline V gene data show CDR1 as SQVTM and CDR2 as ANQGSEA. V was trimmed by 4 bases and J by 4 bases, leaving 16 bases between them. The CDR3 reads CSVAGRKAGTEAFF. CDR3 bases: TGCAGCGTTGCTGGGCGAAAGGCGGGCACTGAAGCTTTCTTT.

This CDR3 is CASSPPYNEKLFF. CDR3 coding DNA: TGTGCCAGCAGCCCCCCCTATAATGAAAAACTGTTTTTT. V usage is TRBV9 and J usage is TRBJ1-4; no firm D call. Trimming took off 4 bases at V and 4 bases at J, with 8 bases between the two ends. This CDR3 spans 13 amino acids. Germline lookup yields CDR1 SGDLS and CDR2 YYNGEE.

The rearrangement joins TRBV28 to TRBJ2-3; D is undetermined. The length of the CDR3 is 14 residues. V was trimmed by 7 bases and J by 0 bases, leaving 11 bases between them. CDR1 is MDHEN and CDR2 is SYDVKM in the germline V gene. DNA for the CDR3: TGTGCCAGCACCGAAACTACTAGCACAGATACGCAGTATTTT. It codes for CASTETTSTDTQYF.

This chain connects TRBV4-2 to TRBJ1-1; D is undetermined. CDR1 and CDR2 from the germline V gene are LGHNA and YNFKEQ. The CDR3 spans 16 residues. The V end lost 3 bases, the J end lost 5 bases, and 19 bases lay between the germline ends. CDR3 sequence: CASSHYDSDPGTEAFF. DNA of the CDR3: TGTGCCAGCAGCCACTACGACTCTGACCCCGGGACTGAAGCTTTCTTT.

This chain connects TRBV7-7 to TRBJ2-2; possibly TRBD1 for D (6 bases). The CDR3 has 15 residues. Per germline, CDR1 SSHAT and CDR2 FNYEAQ (reference sequence). Trimming took off 6 bases at V and 4 bases at J, with 15 bases between the two ends. The CDR3: CASSKGDPFTGELFF. CDR3 DNA sequence: TGTGCCAGCAGTAAGGGGGATCCATTCACCGGGGAGCTGTTTTTT.

Written as DNA, the CDR3 is TGCGCCAGCAAGGGGGGGCGAGGGGATACTGAAGCTTTCTTT. This encodes CASKGGRGDTEAFF. V usage is TRBV5-1 and J usage is TRBJ1-1, with a possible D match to TRBD1 (6 bases). Germline V gene data show CDR1 as SGHRS and CDR2 as YFSETQ. Trimming shortened V by 6 bases and J by 5 bases, and 17 bases separated the two germline ends. This CDR3 is built from 14 residues.

CDR3: CASRELAGGTDTQYF. Written as DNA, the CDR3 is TGTGCCAGCAGGGAACTAGCGGGGGGTACGGATACGCAGTATTTT. The V call is TRBV2, the J call TRBJ2-3; the match to TRBD2 covers 12 bases. This CDR3 has 15 residues. The germline V gene has CDR1 SNHLY and CDR2 FYNNEI. Trimming removed 6 bases from V and 6 bases from J; junction bases left unmatched: 7.

The chain recombines TRBV7-2 with TRBJ1-1, with D tentatively TRBD1 (5 bases). Germline V gives CDR1 SGHTA, CDR2 FQGNSA. The CDR3 has 16 amino acids. Trimming pared 3 bases from V and 1 base from J, leaving 15 bases between. As DNA, the CDR3 is TGTGCCAGCAGCTTTAGCCCCGGGACTCCGAACACTGAAGCTTTCTTT. Translating it yields CASSFSPGTPNTEAFF.

On this clone itself: Other DNA variants within this sample encode the same CDR3. The V and J genes are TRBV5-1 and TRBJ2-1, with TRBD2 matching 13 bases. CDR1 SGHRS and CDR2 YFSETQ come from the germline V gene. The CDR3 loop spans 15 amino acids. Losses at the gene ends were 0 bases for V and 7 bases for J; bases not matched to a gene: 1. CDR3: CASSLGLAGGNEQFF. As DNA, the CDR3 is TGCGCCAGCAGCTTGGGACTAGCGGGGGGTAATGAGCAGTTCTTC.

V gene TRBV19 combines with J gene TRBJ2-1; TRBD1 is a possible D gene (5 bases). Germline loops: CDR1 LNHDA, CDR2 SQIVND (reference sequence). The CDR3 loop spans 14 amino acids. The V end lost 1 base, the J end lost 9 bases, and 13 bases lay between the germline ends. CDR3 coding DNA: TGTGCCAGTAGTATAGGGCCCTCAGGGTCTGAGCAGTTCTTC. It is translated as CASSIGPSGSEQFF.

The J gene is TRBJ1-4, the V gene TRBV2; D may be TRBD1 (6 bases). V was cut by 4 bases and J by 9 bases, with 12 bases left in between. Germline lookup yields CDR1 SNHLY and CDR2 FYNNEI. There are 13 residues in the CDR3. DNA for the CDR3: TGTGCCAGCAGTGGACAGGACTGGAAAAAACTGTTTTTT. Translating it yields CASSGQDWKKLFF. Supplemented by reference TRBV2 and TRBJ1-4, the full variable domain reads EPEVTQTPSHQVTQMGQEVILRCVPISNHLYFYWYRQILGQKVEFLVSFYNNEISEKSEIFDDQFSVERPDGSNFTLKIRSTKLEDSAMYFCASSGQDWKKLFFGSGTQLSVL.

This sequence joins TRBV7-3 and TRBJ1-1; D perhaps matches TRBD1 (6 bases). In germline, CDR1 is SGHTA, CDR2 FQGTGA. V lost 2 bases to trimming and J lost 2 bases, with 15 bases between them. This CDR3 contains 16 residues. The CDR3 sequence: CASSLYRGARNTEAFF. The CDR3 nucleotides are TGTGCCAGCAGCTTATATCGGGGGGCGAGAAACACTGAAGCTTTCTTT.

This clone was observed a single time. The chain is built from TRBV10-3 and TRBJ1-4; 9 nucleotides match TRBD1. The J segment lost 6 bases and the V segment lost 6 bases, leaving 8 bases of the junction unmatched. The CDR3 runs to 15 residues. Germline CDR1 reads ENHRY; CDR2 reads SYGVKD. The CDR3 region has the DNA TGTGCCATCAGCCCATCCGGGACAGGGTATGAAAAACTGTTTTTT. Protein sequence: CAISPSGTGYEKLFF.

The table lists this clone with a few counts. The rearrangement links TRBV6-5 to TRBJ2-7, with 9 bases that match TRBD1. Germline loops: CDR1 MNHEY, CDR2 SVGAGI. Unmatched junction bases numbered 8, after V lost 7 bases and J lost 4 bases. The CDR3 totals 14 residues. The CDR3 spells CASTPGQGVYEQYF. DNA for the CDR3: TGTGCCAGCACCCCGGGACAGGGAGTTTACGAGCAGTACTTC.